What follows are 18 T cell receptor beta chains derived from one specimen sequenced in a study of Graves' ophthalmopathy and Graves' hyperthyroidism. RNA transcripts yielded amplified TCR beta CDR3 regions. First-round RT-PCR relied on HTBI primers, and a second-round multiplex PCR came next. Using its own MiXCR run on the multiplex PCR reads, TCRdb lists one record per CDR3 protein. The sample yields 200,000 to 250,000 distinct CDR3 sequences, 20% to 25% seen once. Sequenced input: peripheral blood. These receptors originate from a woman aged 45-65 years with Graves' ophthalmopathy.

This clonotype was recorded many times. The chain is built from TRBV6-1 and TRBJ1-5, with TRBD1 matching over 9 bases. The V gene end was trimmed by 5 bases and the J gene end by 7 bases; junction bases not matched to a gene: 6. There are 14 residues in the CDR3. Germline-derived CDR1 and CDR2 are MNHNS and SASEGT. The CDR3 sequence: CASSRDRAGQPQHF. The CDR3 nucleotides are TGTGCCAGCAGTAGGGACAGGGCTGGCCAGCCCCAGCATTTT.

This chain joins TRBV12-3 or TRBV12-4 and TRBJ2-7; D assignment may be TRBD1 or TRBD2 (5 bases each). The CDR3 contains 14 residues. The V end lost 6 bases, the J end lost 5 bases, and 17 bases lay between the germline ends. CDR3 nucleotide sequence: TGTGCCAGCAGACGAGGGGCAGGGTACGACGAGCAGTACTTC. Translation gives CASRRGAGYDEQYF.

This clonotype has ten or more counts. The gene calls are TRBV11-3 and TRBJ2-7; tentative D call: TRBD2 (5 bases). CDR1 is SGHNT and CDR2 is YENEEA in the germline V gene. The CDR3 runs 17 residues. V shed 3 bases and J shed 3 bases, with 21 bases lying between them. The CDR3 sequence: CASSFLKRPGNNYEQYF. CDR3 nucleotide sequence: TGTGCCAGCAGCTTCCTCAAAAGGCCCGGGAACAACTACGAGCAGTACTTC.

This clonotype was detected ten times or more. This chain uses TRBV29-1 with TRBJ2-3; TRBD2 matches at 8 bases. The CDR3 consists of 15 residues. Trimming at V came to 2 bases and at J to 6 bases, leaving 10 bases not matched to a gene. Germline values: CDR1 SQVTM, CDR2 ANQGSEA. The CDR3 sequence: CSVEIREGRIDTQYF. For the CDR3, the DNA is TGCAGCGTTGAAATACGGGAGGGCCGAATCGATACGCAGTATTTT.

This clonotype has at least ten counts. V and J are TRBV7-8 and TRBJ2-7, with D unresolved. The CDR3 length is 13 residues. V lost 1 base to trimming and J lost 2 bases, with 6 bases between them. The germline V gene has CDR1 SGHVS and CDR2 FQNEAQ. As DNA, the CDR3 is TGTGCCAGCAGCTTAGTGGTCACCTACGAGCAGTACTTC. It encodes CASSLVVTYEQYF.

As to this clonotype: One junction end disagrees with the germline gene, perhaps due to a read error. The genes are TRBV7-3 and TRBJ2-2; tentatively, D is TRBD2 (5 bases). CDR3 length: 14 residues. CDR1 is SGHTA, CDR2 FQGTGA, per germline. CDR3 nucleotides: TGTGCCAGCAGAACGGGCCCGAACACCGGGGAGCCGTTTTTT. Amino acid sequence: CASRTGPNTGEPFF.

This clonotype was counted ten times or more. The V call is TRBV12-3 or TRBV12-4, the J call TRBJ2-7; D is unresolved. This CDR3 comprises 13 residues. V lost 5 bases and J lost 3, with 11 bases in between. The CDR3 bases are TGTGCCAGCAGTCCCACCGCTCTCTACGAGCAGTACTTC. It specifies CASSPTALYEQYF.

This chain connects TRBV12-3 or TRBV12-4 to TRBJ2-2; no reliable D call. CDR3 size: 14 residues. V lost 2 bases, J lost 3 bases, and 7 bases lay in between. The CDR3 coding sequence is TGTGCCAGCAGTTTACCAGCTTACACCGGGGAGCTGTTTTTT. It translates to CASSLPAYTGELFF.

There are many counts of this clonotype. The chain is built from TRBV19 and TRBJ2-7, with 11 bases identical to TRBD1. This CDR3 comprises 16 residues. The V gene end was trimmed by 3 bases and the J gene end by 3 bases; junction bases not matched to a gene: 7. CDR1 and CDR2 from the germline V gene are LNHDA and SQIVND (reference sequence). CDR3 amino acids: CASSMVPGTGGYEQYF. The CDR3 DNA reads as TGTGCCAGTAGTATGGTTCCCGGGACAGGGGGCTACGAGCAGTACTTC.

V gene TRBV15 combines with J gene TRBJ2-5, with D hard to call. V lost 5 bases and J 1 base, leaving 8 bases between the germline ends. The CDR3 is 13 residues long. In germline, CDR1 is LNHNV, CDR2 YYDKDF (reference sequence). The CDR3 DNA is TGTGCCACCAGCTGGCGTCGCCAAGAGACCCAGTACTTC. The encoded protein is CATSWRRQETQYF.

The chain employs TRBV6-1 and TRBJ1-1, with unresolved D. CDR1 and CDR2 from the germline V gene are MNHNS and SASEGT. Trimming removed 6 bases at V and 1 base at J, with 9 bases between. This CDR3 is built from 13 residues. As DNA, the CDR3 is TGTGCCAGCAGGAACCTTAGGAACACTGAAGCTTTCTTT. Translated: CASRNLRNTEAFF.

This clonotype was seen repeatedly, ten times or more. The rearrangement links TRBV20-1 to TRBJ2-7, with TRBD1 identical over 7 bases. V shed 1 base and J 6 bases; nucleotides not matched to a gene: 6. The CDR3 runs 13 residues. Looked up from germline, CDR1 is DFQATT and CDR2 is SNEGSKA (reference sequence). CDR3: CSARGDSHGEQYF. The DNA for the CDR3 is TGCAGTGCTAGAGGGGACAGCCACGGCGAGCAGTACTTC.

The genes are TRBV11-2 and TRBJ1-1; D remains unclear. V lost 5 bases and J 1 base, leaving 11 bases between the germline ends. Germline V lookup: CDR1 SGHAT, CDR2 FQNNGV. The CDR3 is 14 residues long. Written as DNA, the CDR3 is TGTGCCAGCAGCCAGATGGCGGGGAACACTGAAGCTTTCTTT. Translating gives CASSQMAGNTEAFF.

There are many counts of this clonotype. V is TRBV4-1 and J is TRBJ2-5; D perhaps matches TRBD1 (6 bases). Germline V lookup: CDR1 MGHRA, CDR2 YSYEKL. The germline V and J ends were trimmed by 3 bases and 2 bases, with 13 bases remaining between them. The CDR3 loop spans 15 amino acids. The CDR3 spells CASSHPNRAQETQYF. The CDR3 DNA reads TGCGCCAGCAGCCATCCCAACAGGGCACAAGAGACCCAGTACTTC.

This clonotype has a count of ten or more. The chain combines TRBV19 with TRBJ1-2; D uncertain. This CDR3 spans 14 amino acids. V gave up 6 bases and J gave up 13 bases, with 24 bases separating them. Germline V gene data show CDR1 as LNHDA and CDR2 as SQIVND (reference sequence). CDR3 bases: TGTGCCAGTAGGGTCCGGGAGCTTTCGCAGGATCGCACCTTC. Its protein product is CASRVRELSQDRTF.

This clonotype was recorded only once. V usage is TRBV6-1 and J usage is TRBJ2-6; the D gene is possibly TRBD2 (6 bases). The CDR3 consists of 18 residues. Germline V CDR1 and CDR2: MNHNS, SASEGT. Between the trimmed V and J ends, which lost 4 bases and 1 base, there was a span of 17 bases. CDR3 DNA sequence: TGTGCCAGCAGTGTTGGGGGGATTGATACTTCTGGGGCCAACGTCCTGACTTTC. Residues: CASSVGGIDTSGANVLTF.

The V call is TRBV3-1, the J call TRBJ1-2; tentatively, D is TRBD1 (6 bases). Germline-derived CDR1 and CDR2 are LGHDT and YNNKEL (reference sequence). CDR3 length equals 15 residues. V lost 11 bases to trimming and J lost 2 bases, with 21 bases between them. The CDR3 protein is CASSPGTKGNYGYTF. CDR3 bases: TGTGCCTCATCACCCGGGACAAAGGGGAACTATGGCTACACCTTC.

This clonotype was counted at least ten times. The chain recombines TRBV11-2 with TRBJ1-1; D uncertain. Germline CDR1 SGHAT, CDR2 FQNNGV. Trimming removed 2 bases at V and 0 bases at J, with 7 bases between. The CDR3 covers 14 residues. CDR3 DNA sequence: TGTGCCAGCAGCTTAACAGCGATGAACACTGAAGCTTTCTTT. Translated, it gives CASSLTAMNTEAFF.